The 10 T cell receptor beta chains below all came from one sample that was sequenced in a study of cytotoxic CD8 clonotypes in ibrutinib-treated CLL. Some clones are missing from TCRdb's copy, which holds only in-frame ones; the method was immunoSEQ multiplex PCR. Of fewer than 200,000 clones in the sample, about four fifths were seen once. The specimen comprised PBMCs, sampled after 24 months of ibrutinib treatment. These TCRs come from a human donor with chronic lymphocytic leukemia.

The table lists this clone with a count of one. V usage is TRBV9 and J usage is TRBJ2-7, with 10 positions matching TRBD2. Germline CDR1 SGDLS, CDR2 YYNGEE. Trimming cost V 0 bases and J 3 bases; bases outside gene matches: 6. This CDR3 spans 16 amino acids. The chain's CDR3 is CASSVAASGSYYEQYF. The DNA for the CDR3 is TGTGCCAGCAGCGTAGCGGCTAGCGGGAGTTACTACGAGCAGTACTTC. The variable domain in full, with the rest retrieved from reference TRBV9 and TRBJ2-7, is DSGVTQTPKHLITATGQRVTLRCSPRSGDLSVYWYQQSLDQGLQFLIQYYNGEERAKGNILERFSAQQFPDLHSELNLSSLELGDSALYFCASSVAASGSYYEQYFGPGTRLTVT.

This chain connects TRBV13 to TRBJ2-7; 13 positions agree with TRBD2. With 5 bases clipped from V and 6 bases from J, the junction kept 13 bases outside the gene matches. Germline V gives CDR1 PRHDT, CDR2 FYEKMQ (reference sequence). This CDR3 region has 17 residues. In DNA form, the CDR3 reads TGTGCCAGCAGCCAAGGACTAGCGGGGGAGCTAATGGGCGAGCAGTACTTC. Its translation: CASSQGLAGELMGEQYF. The variable domain in full, completed from reference TRBV13 and TRBJ2-7, reads AAGVIQSPRHLIKEKRETATLKCYPIPRHDTVYWYQQGPGQDPQFLISFYEKMQSDKGSIPDRFSAQQFSDYHSELNMSSLELGDSALYFCASSQGLAGELMGEQYFGPGTRLTVT.

This clone was detected once. The chain recombines TRBV28 with TRBJ1-3; no clear D. V was pared by 2 bases and J by 7 bases, with 3 bases between. CDR1 MDHEN and CDR2 SYDVKM come from the germline V gene. This CDR3 has 11 amino acids. The CDR3 DNA sequence: TGTGCCAGCAGTTTAAAGAACACCATATATTTT. Amino acids: CASSLKNTIYF.

The V and J genes are TRBV2 and TRBJ1-2, with D perhaps TRBD1 (5 bases). Germline values: CDR1 SNHLY, CDR2 FYNNEI. This CDR3 has 13 residues. With 4 bases removed from V and 4 bases from J, the gap between germline ends came to 10 bases. CDR3 in amino acids: CASSGQMAYGYTF. The CDR3 DNA sequence: TGTGCCAGCAGTGGACAGATGGCCTATGGCTACACCTTC. The whole variable domain, remainder taken from reference TRBV2 and TRBJ1-2, is EPEVTQTPSHQVTQMGQEVILRCVPISNHLYFYWYRQILGQKVEFLVSFYNNEISEKSEIFDDQFSVERPDGSNFTLKIRSTKLEDSAMYFCASSGQMAYGYTFGSGTRLTVV.

As for this clone: Other DNA variants within this sample encode the same CDR3. The chain links TRBV9 to TRBJ2-7; D uncertain. V lost 2 bases to trimming and J lost 3 bases, with 3 bases between them. The CDR3 is 11 amino acids. CDR1 is SGDLS, CDR2 YYNGEE, per germline. CDR3 nucleotide sequence: TGTGCCAGCAGCGTGGGCTACGAGCAGTACTTC. This codes for CASSVGYEQYF.

This sequence joins TRBV7-9 and TRBJ1-4; D not certain. Germline assignment: CDR1 SEHNR and CDR2 FQNEAQ (reference sequence). The CDR3 has 13 amino acids. With 4 bases removed from V and 7 bases from J, the gap between germline ends came to 10 bases. The CDR3 sequence: CASSSNGGEKLFF. CDR3 bases: TGTGCCAGCAGCTCCAACGGTGGTGAAAAACTGTTTTTT.

The gene calls are TRBV5-1 and TRBJ2-1; D is uncertain. The CDR3 is 16 residues long. Germline V lookup: CDR1 SGHRS, CDR2 YFSETQ. Between the trimmed V and J ends, which lost 0 bases and 0 bases, there was a span of 10 bases. The CDR3 DNA sequence: TGCGCCAGCAGCTTGGAAGGCGGTAGCTCCTACAATGAGCAGTTCTTC. It is translated as CASSLEGGSSYNEQFF.

This chain connects TRBV5-1 to TRBJ2-6; possibly TRBD1 for D (6 bases). CDR1 is SGHRS and CDR2 is YFSETQ in the germline V gene. This CDR3 region has 17 residues. Trimming left V 0 bases short and J 2 bases short, with 12 bases between. CDR3 nucleotide sequence: TGCGCCAGCAGCTTGGGGCTAAACAGGGCTGGGGCCAACGTCCTGACTTTC. Translation: CASSLGLNRAGANVLTF.

This clone has a single count. The chain recombines TRBV6-5 with TRBJ1-2, with 9 bases fitting TRBD1. V lost 2 bases to trimming and J lost 6 bases; unmatched junction nucleotides: 4. CDR3 size: 14 residues. Germline CDR1 MNHEY, CDR2 SVGAGI. In DNA form, the CDR3 reads TGTGCCAGCAGTTACGTCGGGACAGGGCATGGCTACACCTTC. Residues: CASSYVGTGHGYTF.

J is TRBJ2-7 and V is TRBV7-2; weak D call: TRBD2 (6 bases). The CDR3 extends over 15 amino acids. Germline CDR1 reads SGHTA; CDR2 reads FQGNSA. V lost 5 bases, J lost 3 bases, and 17 bases lay in between. CDR3 bases: TGTGCCAGCAGCGGAGGGCCTAGTAAGGTCTACGAGCAGTACTTC. Translated: CASSGGPSKVYEQYF.